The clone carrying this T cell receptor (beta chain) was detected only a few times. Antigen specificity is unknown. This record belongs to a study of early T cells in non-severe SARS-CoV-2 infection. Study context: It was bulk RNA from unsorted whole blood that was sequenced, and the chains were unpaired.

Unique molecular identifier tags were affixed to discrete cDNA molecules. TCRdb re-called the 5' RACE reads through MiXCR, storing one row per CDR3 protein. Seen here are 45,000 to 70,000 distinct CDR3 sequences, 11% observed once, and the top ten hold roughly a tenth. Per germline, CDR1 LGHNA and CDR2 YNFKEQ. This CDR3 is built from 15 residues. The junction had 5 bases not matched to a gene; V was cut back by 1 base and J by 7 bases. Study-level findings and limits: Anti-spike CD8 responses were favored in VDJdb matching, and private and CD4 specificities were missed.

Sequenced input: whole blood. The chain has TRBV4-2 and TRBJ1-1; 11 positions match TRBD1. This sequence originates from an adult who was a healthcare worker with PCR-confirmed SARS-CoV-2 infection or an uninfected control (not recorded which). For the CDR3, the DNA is TGTGCCAGCAGCCAAGGCGGACAGGGGGCGGTTGAAGCTTTCTTT. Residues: CASSQGGQGAVEAFF.